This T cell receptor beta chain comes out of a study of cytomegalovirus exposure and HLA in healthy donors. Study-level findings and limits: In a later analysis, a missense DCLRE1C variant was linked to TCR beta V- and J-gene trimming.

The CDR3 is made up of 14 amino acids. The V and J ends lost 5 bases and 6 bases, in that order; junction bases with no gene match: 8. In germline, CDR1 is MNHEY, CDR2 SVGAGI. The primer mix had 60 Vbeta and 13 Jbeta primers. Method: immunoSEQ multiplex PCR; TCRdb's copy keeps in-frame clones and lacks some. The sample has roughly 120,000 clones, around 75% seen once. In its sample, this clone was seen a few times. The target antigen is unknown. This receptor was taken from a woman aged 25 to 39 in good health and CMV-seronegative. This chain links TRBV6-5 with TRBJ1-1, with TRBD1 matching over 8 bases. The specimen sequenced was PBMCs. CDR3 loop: CASSRTGSPPEAFF. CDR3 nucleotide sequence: TGTGCCAGCAGTAGGACAGGGAGTCCCCCTGAAGCTTTCTTT.